This T cell receptor beta chain appears in the sequencing data of a study of technical replicates of blood from a few donors. The table came from immunoSEQ multiplex PCR; TCRdb's copy has only in-frame clones and leaves some out. The data show 90,000 to 100,000 clones, about 94% seen once. V was pared by 8 bases and J by 4 bases, with 15 bases between. CDR1 MNHNY and CDR2 SVGAGI come from the germline V gene (reference sequence). CDR3 size: 13 residues. The sample was T cells isolated from PBMCs. The source of this sequence is a human donor in good health. The rearrangement uses TRBV6-6 and TRBJ2-7, with a tentative D call TRBD1 (5 bases). For the CDR3, the DNA is TGTGCCAGCCTCGACGACAGTCTTTACGAGCAGTACTTC. Its translation is CASLDDSLYEQYF.